This section outlines one TCR beta chain sequence together with its context. Its antigen specificity is not known. One base away there is no much larger clone; base qualities are not given. These data come from a study of T cell responses to AZD1222 COVID-19 vaccine (dated by TCRdb to the early 2020s). Study-wide context: A total of 233 trial participants underwent TCR sequencing, of whom under 220 had received two doses of AZD1222 and roughly 26 had received two doses of the MenACWY control vaccine. Enrollment into the trials was organized by age into subgroups of 18-55, 56-69 and 70-plus years, and those subgroups contained about 160, 30 and 59 TCR-sequenced participants, respectively. Here is what the overall study found, with its caveats: Only a handful of AZD1222 recipients were SARS-CoV-2 seropositive at baseline, limiting conclusions about previously exposed vaccinees. Participants were mostly white British, with more females than males. The authors suggested clonal diversity may have been underestimated. The vaccine-associated CD4 TCRs covered the entire spike protein, and the dominant responses fell in regions 160-218 and 743-854. In the small 56-69-year group, the increase in depth fell short of significance, most likely because of low power. After two AZD1222 doses, spike-specific TCR breadth and depth were significantly higher than at day 0 and than in MenACWY recipients. Epitopes outside the regions mutated in the B.1.351 and B.1.1.7 variants were reportedly recognized by nearly half of the unique spike-specific TCRs. Because no samples from the day 14 peak response were available, repertoires could be characterized only after the peak T cell response.

The CDR3 regions of human TCRbeta chains were analyzed by immunosequencing. The source study handled its data this way. TCRs in the repertoires were compared against a reference library of SARS-CoV-2-specific TCRs that had been generated with the MIRA antigen-specificity platform. Breadth was defined as the fraction of unique TCRs that were SARS-CoV-2-associated. Depth was defined as the fraction of total T cells that were SARS-CoV-2-associated. Using the MIRA data, every spike-specific TCR was mapped to the spike region that the TCR reacted to and assigned to either a CD4 or a CD8 class. Log10-transformed breadth and depth values were compared by one-way ANOVA with Sidak's multiple comparisons tests. Sourced from immuneACCESS, this table was stored by TCRdb with only in-frame sequences that have V and J called. A share of the clones is absent; for the studies checked, an unresolved V gene accounts for under half, and the remainder has no known explanation. That table is the source of V, J and clone size, and D and trimming were worked out from the DNA. Counted in this sample were 100,000 to 150,000 clones; roughly 88% of them appeared once. About 4.5% of the sample goes to the ten largest clones.

The CDR3 starts with the cysteine, ends with the phenylalanine, and has 12 residues. Only CDR3 DNA is held: 36 bases, read in frame from base 1. Per the germline V gene, KGHSH is the CDR1 and LQKENI is the CDR2. V loses 5 bases of germline sequence and J loses 7 bases, and the interval between the two ends is 9 bases. The sample's time point label is to be understood as: baseline before first vaccination. The treatment or condition label, as the study defines it: meningococcal conjugate vaccine given as trial control. The vaccinee samples were drawn from two UK trials, COV001 and COV002, one of which was a single-blind randomized controlled phase 2/3 trial testing AZD1222 (ChAdOx1 nCoV-19) in healthy adults. Trial participant PBMC samples were collected at day 0 and day 28 after the second dose for TCRbeta chain sequencing.

Recombination connected TRBV18 to TRBJ2-1; the D gene is possibly TRBD1, with 5 bases matching. The origin of this receptor is an adult in good health. Sequences were derived from peripheral blood, sampled on day 0 of MenACWY control vaccination. The CDR3 protein sequence reads: CASSVQDNEQFF. The sequence in DNA is TGTGCCAGCTCAGTACAGGATAATGAGCAGTTCTTC.